This T cell receptor (beta chain) was obtained from a study of blood T cells in healthy people across ages. This CDR3 is built from 14 residues. Per the germline V gene, CDR1 is SGDLS and CDR2 is YYNGEE. Next came a second PCR, run for about 6 to 11 cycles, which used a sample-barcoded 5' primer along with a J-beta primer mix. Via MiXCR, TCRdb re-called the 5' RACE reads, giving one row per CDR3 protein. This table holds hundreds of thousands of distinct CDR3 sequences, over 40% found once. A note on this clonotype: Germline and junction disagree at one end, which may indicate a read error.

This TCR was sampled from an elderly woman in good health. Sequencing was done on a sample of blood. This chain joins TRBV9 and TRBJ2-1; possibly TRBD1 or TRBD2 for D (6 bases each). The chain's CDR3 is CASARGAAYNGQFF. CDR3 DNA sequence: TGTGCCTCCGCTAGGGGGGCGGCCTACAATGGGCAGTTCTTC.